This T cell receptor beta chain comes out of a study of blood T cells in healthy people across ages. The CDR3 is 15 residues long. Germline CDR1 and CDR2: SGDLS and YYNGEE. V was clipped by 0 bases and J by 2 bases, with 10 bases between them. Study outcomes and limitations: Changes seen in expanded clonotypes were possibly confounded by donor CMV status left unknown. One million T cells yielded diversity estimates that were considered underestimates. In these data, TCR beta diversity tracked strongly with naive T cell percentage.

This clonotype has more than one count but fewer than ten. Its cognate antigen is unknown. It was with a sample-barcoded 5' primer and a J-beta primer mix that a second PCR of roughly 7 to 12 cycles was run. TCRdb itself ran the 5' RACE reads through MiXCR, one entry per CDR3 protein. The repertoire holds roughly 680,000 distinct CDR3 sequences, 45% to 50% seen once, with roughly 31% in the top ten. The receptor comes from a woman aged 55-70 years in good health. Sequencing was done on a sample of blood. The chain uses TRBV9 and TRBJ2-3; D is uncertain. The CDR3 DNA sequence: TGTGCCAGCAGCGTAGTGCAAGGGTACACAGATACGCAGTATTTT. This translates into CASSVVQGYTDTQYF.